This passage covers 18 T cell receptor beta chains from one sample sequenced in a study of post-analysis software for immune sequencing data. Their antigens remain unidentified. Libraries were made from TCR beta cDNA, and they carried unique molecular identifiers. TCRdb re-analysed the PCR reads in MiXCR, keeping a single row per CDR3 protein. The table lists 380,000 or so distinct CDR3 sequences, roughly 30% of them singletons. Overall study findings and caveats: Five or six TRBV segments were significantly more frequent in patients than in controls. TRBV5-6, TRBV5-1 and TRBV20-1 were among these segments.

The specimen sequenced was blood. These receptor sequences come from a girl under 18 with multiple sclerosis.

This clonotype was counted ten times or more. At one end the junction does not follow the germline gene, possibly because of a read error. V usage is TRBV7-2 and J usage is TRBJ2-7, with 7 bases identical to TRBD2. This CDR3 has 14 amino acids. Looked up from germline, CDR1 is SGHTA and CDR2 is FQGNSA. In nucleotides, the CDR3 is TGCGCCAGCAGCTTGGGGCTAGCGGCCTACGAGCAGTACTTC. It codes for CASSLGLAAYEQYF.

The CDR3 DNA follows: TGTGCCAGCAGCCCCTACGGGGGCCAGGTCCTCAATGAGCAGTTCTTC. The encoded protein is CASSPYGGQVLNEQFF. This chain connects TRBV7-9 to TRBJ2-1, with D perhaps given as TRBD1 or TRBD2 (6 bases each). The CDR3 runs to 16 residues. Germline CDR1 SEHNR, CDR2 FQNEAQ (reference sequence). V was shortened by 5 bases and J by 6 bases, with 20 bases between the two germline ends.

The chain couples TRBV6-5 to TRBJ1-4, with D possibly matching TRBD1 (6 bases). Trimming cost V 0 bases and J 3 bases, with 14 bases left between them. Germline loops: CDR1 MNHEY, CDR2 SVGAGI. The CDR3 is 17 amino acids. CDR3 DNA: TGTGCCAGCAGTTACTCTTACAGGGCCTCGTCTAATGAAAAACTGTTTTTT. Protein product: CASSYSYRASSNEKLFF.

Ten or more counts support this clonotype. The V gene is TRBV29-1, the J gene TRBJ2-1, with unresolved D. CDR3 length: 15 amino acids. Between the trimmed V and J ends, which lost 0 bases and 1 base, there was a span of 10 bases. Per the germline V gene, CDR1 is SQVTM and CDR2 is ANQGSEA. The DNA for the CDR3 is TGCAGCGTTGAAGATCCAGAAATGTCCTACAATGAGCAGTTCTTC. Translation: CSVEDPEMSYNEQFF.

This chain uses TRBV7-8 with TRBJ1-1; no reliable D call. CDR3 length: 14 amino acids. Looked up from germline, CDR1 is SGHVS and CDR2 is FQNEAQ. V dropped 2 bases and J dropped 1 base, with 8 bases sitting between them. The CDR3 here is CASSLREGNTEAFF. In nucleotides, the CDR3 is TGTGCCAGCAGCTTAAGGGAGGGGAACACTGAAGCTTTCTTT. The full variable domain, rest sourced from reference TRBV7-8 and TRBJ1-1, is GAGVSQSPRYKVAKRGQDVALRCDPISGHVSLFWYQQALGQGPEFLTYFQNEAQLDKSGLPSDRFFAERPEGSVSTLKIQRTQQEDSAVYLCASSLREGNTEAFFGQGTRLTVV.

The gene calls are TRBV20-1 and TRBJ1-5; no reliable D call. The CDR3 runs 12 residues. The germline V and J ends were trimmed by 0 bases and 6 bases, with 6 bases remaining between them. Germline lookup yields CDR1 DFQATT and CDR2 SNEGSKA (reference sequence). The DNA of the CDR3 is TGCAGTGCTAGAGAAGGCGGTCAGCCCCAGCATTTT. Protein: CSAREGGQPQHF.

With respect to this clonotype: The CDR3 carries no conserved terminal phenylalanine or tryptophan, so it likely arises from a read error. CDR3 protein: CASSYSLGLAGDAVWSAKNIQYC. As DNA, the CDR3 is TGTGCCAGCAGTTACTCCCTGGGACTAGCGGGGGATGCAGTCTGGAGCGCCAAAAACATTCAGTACTGC. The rearrangement links TRBV6-2 or TRBV6-3 to TRBJ2-4; 14 bases align to TRBD2. The CDR3 spans 23 residues. V was clipped by 0 bases and J by 1 base; unmatched bases: 17. CDR1 MNHEY and CDR2 SVGEGT come from the germline V gene.

The gene calls are TRBV12-3 or TRBV12-4 and TRBJ2-2, with D unresolved. The CDR3 runs to 15 residues. Between the trimmed V and J ends, which lost 1 base and 6 bases, there was a span of 12 bases. The CDR3 sequence is CASSLDGLGSGELFF. The CDR3 DNA is TGTGCCAGCAGTTTAGACGGTCTCGGGTCCGGGGAGCTGTTTTTT.

This rearrangement joins TRBV5-4 to TRBJ2-2; weak D call: TRBD2 (5 bases). Germline CDR1 and CDR2: SGHNT and YYREEE (reference sequence). Trimming took 0 bases from V and 6 from J, leaving 12 bases between them. The CDR3 loop spans 15 amino acids. The CDR3 coding sequence is TGTGCCAGCAGCTTGGGGGAGTTAATAGCCGGGGAGCTGTTTTTT. Its protein is CASSLGELIAGELFF. Full variable domain (rest looked up from reference TRBV5-4 and TRBJ2-2): ETGVTQSPTHLIKTRGQQVTLRCSSQSGHNTVSWYQQALGQGPQFIFQYYREEENGRGNFPPRFSGLQFPNYSSELNVNALELDDSALYLCASSLGELIAGELFFGEGSRLTVL.

This clonotype was observed a few times. The chain recombines TRBV5-1 with TRBJ1-1; the match to TRBD1 covers 9 bases. The CDR3 extends over 12 amino acids. V was pared by 3 bases and J by 12 bases, with 6 bases of the junction left unmatched. The germline V gene encodes CDR1 SGHRS and CDR2 YFSETQ. Here the CDR3 reads CASSSLQGASFF. The CDR3 DNA is TGCGCCAGCAGCTCTTTACAGGGGGCATCTTTCTTT. The entire variable domain, with the rest obtained from reference TRBV5-1 and TRBJ1-1, is as follows: KAGVTQTPRYLIKTRGQQVTLSCSPISGHRSVSWYQQTPGQGLQFLFEYFSETQRNKGNFPGRFSGRQFSNSRSEMNVSTLELGDSALYLCASSSLQGASFFGQGTRLTVV.

The chain's CDR3 is CASSLAPGQFGKLFF. For the CDR3, the DNA is TGCGCCAGCAGCTTGGCCCCGGGACAGTTTGGAAAACTGTTTTTT. The chain links TRBV5-1 to TRBJ1-4, with 7 bases aligning to TRBD1. CDR1 is SGHRS, CDR2 YFSETQ, per germline. This CDR3 has 15 residues. V lost 0 bases and J lost 10; bases outside the gene matches: 9.

This clonotype was counted a few times. This chain connects TRBV7-2 to TRBJ2-7; D remains ambiguous. The germline V and J ends were trimmed by 2 bases and 6 bases, with 14 bases remaining between them. This CDR3 region has 14 residues. Germline CDR1 is SGHTA and CDR2 is FQGNSA. The CDR3 sequence is CASSLYFPTGEQYF. In DNA form, the CDR3 reads TGTGCCAGCAGCTTATACTTCCCCACCGGCGAGCAGTACTTC.

This clonotype was seen more than once but under ten times. The CDR3 bases are TGCGCCAGCAGCACGGCCGGAATAGGACAGGGCTACGAGCAGTACTTC. It encodes CASSTAGIGQGYEQYF. The rearrangement joins TRBV5-1 to TRBJ2-7; 8 bases fit TRBD1. The V gene end was trimmed by 4 bases and the J gene end by 3 bases; junction bases not matched to a gene: 12. The CDR3 loop spans 16 amino acids. CDR1 is SGHRS, CDR2 YFSETQ, per germline.

The J gene is TRBJ1-4, the V gene TRBV6-6; possible D gene TRBD1, 6 bases. This CDR3 spans 11 amino acids. Germline CDR1 reads MNHNY; CDR2 reads SVGAGI (reference sequence). The V end lost 8 bases, the J end lost 8 bases, and 9 bases lay between the germline ends. The CDR3 here is CASQGNEKLFF. The CDR3 DNA is TGTGCCAGCCAGGGGAACGAAAAACTGTTTTTT.

This clonotype has more than one count but fewer than ten. V is TRBV12-3 or TRBV12-4 and J is TRBJ1-2; no clear D. This CDR3 spans 14 amino acids. V lost 2 bases and J lost 2, with 9 bases in between. This chain's CDR3 is CASSLNGLNYGYTF. The CDR3 coding sequence is TGTGCCAGCAGTTTAAACGGGTTGAACTATGGCTACACCTTC.

This CDR3 reads CASSSTGQGGRGYTF. As DNA, the CDR3 is TGTGCCAGTAGTTCCACGGGACAGGGTGGAAGGGGCTACACCTTC. The chain is built from TRBV19 and TRBJ1-2; 9 bases line up with TRBD1. This CDR3 spans 15 amino acids. V shed 5 bases, J shed 8 bases, and the junction held 12 bases outside the gene matches. Germline V lookup: CDR1 LNHDA, CDR2 SQIVND (reference sequence).

J is TRBJ2-5 and V is TRBV5-1; possible D gene TRBD1, 6 bases. From germline, CDR1 is SGHRS and CDR2 YFSETQ. Trimming cost V 4 bases and J 2 bases, with 24 bases left between them. The CDR3 loop spans 18 amino acids. The CDR3 spells CASSRRLKPTGTQETQYF. CDR3 DNA: TGCGCCAGCAGCCGACGCCTAAAACCGACAGGCACTCAAGAGACCCAGTACTTC.

This clonotype was counted between two and nine times. The chain uses TRBV10-2 and TRBJ2-7, with 7 positions matching TRBD2. Losses at the gene ends were 4 bases for V and 2 bases for J; bases not matched to a gene: 8. The CDR3 runs to 15 residues. Per germline, CDR1 WSHSY and CDR2 SAAADI. CDR3 DNA: TGCGCCAGCAGTGCCCTTAGCGGGTCCGCCTACGAGCAGTACTTC. This encodes CASSALSGSAYEQYF.